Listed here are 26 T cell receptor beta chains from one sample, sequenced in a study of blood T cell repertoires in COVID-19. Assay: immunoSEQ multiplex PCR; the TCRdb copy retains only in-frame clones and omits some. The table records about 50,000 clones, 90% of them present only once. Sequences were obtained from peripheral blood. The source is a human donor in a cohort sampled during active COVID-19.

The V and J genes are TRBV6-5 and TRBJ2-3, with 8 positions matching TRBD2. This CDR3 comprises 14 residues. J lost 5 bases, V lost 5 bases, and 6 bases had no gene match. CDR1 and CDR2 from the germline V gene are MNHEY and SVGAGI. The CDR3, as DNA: TGTGCCAGCAGTACGGGGGGGAGGGGAGATACGCAGTATTTT. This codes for CASSTGGRGDTQYF.

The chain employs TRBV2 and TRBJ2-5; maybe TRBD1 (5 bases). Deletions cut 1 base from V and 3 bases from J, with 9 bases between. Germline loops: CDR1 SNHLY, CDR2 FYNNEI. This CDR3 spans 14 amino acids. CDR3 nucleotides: TGTGCCAGCAGTGAAGGACGGACAAAAGAGACCCAGTACTTC. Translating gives CASSEGRTKETQYF. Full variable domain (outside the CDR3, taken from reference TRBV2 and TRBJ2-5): EPEVTQTPSHQVTQMGQEVILRCVPISNHLYFYWYRQILGQKVEFLVSFYNNEISEKSEIFDDQFSVERPDGSNFTLKIRSTKLEDSAMYFCASSEGRTKETQYFGPGTRLLVL.

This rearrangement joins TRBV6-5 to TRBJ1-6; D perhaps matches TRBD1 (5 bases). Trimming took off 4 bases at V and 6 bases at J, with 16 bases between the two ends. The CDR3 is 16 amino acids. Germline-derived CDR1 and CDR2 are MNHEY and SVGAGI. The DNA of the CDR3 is TGTGCCAGCAGTTCCACCGGGGGAGCGGGTAATTCACCCCTCCACTTT. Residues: CASSSTGGAGNSPLHF.

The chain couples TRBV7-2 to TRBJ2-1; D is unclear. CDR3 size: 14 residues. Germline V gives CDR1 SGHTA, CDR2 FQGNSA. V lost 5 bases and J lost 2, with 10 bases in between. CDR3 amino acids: CASSRGPTYNEQFF. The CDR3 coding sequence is TGTGCCAGCAGCCGTGGGCCGACCTACAATGAGCAGTTCTTC.

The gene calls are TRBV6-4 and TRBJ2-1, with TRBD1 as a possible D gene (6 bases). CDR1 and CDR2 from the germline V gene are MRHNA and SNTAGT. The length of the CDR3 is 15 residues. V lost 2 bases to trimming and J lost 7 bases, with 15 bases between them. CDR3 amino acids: CASSDEQGSGNEQFF. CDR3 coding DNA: TGTGCCAGCAGTGACGAGCAGGGGTCAGGAAATGAGCAGTTCTTC.

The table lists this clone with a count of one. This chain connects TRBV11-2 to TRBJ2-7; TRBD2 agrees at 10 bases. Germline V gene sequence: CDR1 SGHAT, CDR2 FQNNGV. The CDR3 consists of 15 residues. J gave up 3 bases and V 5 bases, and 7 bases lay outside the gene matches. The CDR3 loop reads CASSDLIAGGYEQYV. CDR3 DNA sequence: TGTGCCAGCAGCGACCTCATAGCGGGGGGCTACGAGCAGTACGTC.

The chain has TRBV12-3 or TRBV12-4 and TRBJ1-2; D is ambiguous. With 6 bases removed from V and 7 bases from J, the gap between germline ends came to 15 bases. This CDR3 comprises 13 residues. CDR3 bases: TGTGCCAGCAGAATGTTGCGCTTCGGTGGCTACACCTTC. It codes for CASRMLRFGGYTF.

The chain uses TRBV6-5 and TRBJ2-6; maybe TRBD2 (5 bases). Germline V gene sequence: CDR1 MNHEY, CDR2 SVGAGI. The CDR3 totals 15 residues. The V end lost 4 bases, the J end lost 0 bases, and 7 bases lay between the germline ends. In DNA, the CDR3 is TGTGCCAGCAGTTTAGGGAGCTCTGGGGCCAACGTCCTGACTTTC. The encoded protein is CASSLGSSGANVLTF.

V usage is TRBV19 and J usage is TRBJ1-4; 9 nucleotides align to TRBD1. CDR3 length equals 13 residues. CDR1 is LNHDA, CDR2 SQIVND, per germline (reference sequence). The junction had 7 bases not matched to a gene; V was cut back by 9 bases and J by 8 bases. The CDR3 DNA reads TGTGCCAGAAAGACAGGGGGTAGGGAAAAACTGTTTTTT. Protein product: CARKTGGREKLFF.

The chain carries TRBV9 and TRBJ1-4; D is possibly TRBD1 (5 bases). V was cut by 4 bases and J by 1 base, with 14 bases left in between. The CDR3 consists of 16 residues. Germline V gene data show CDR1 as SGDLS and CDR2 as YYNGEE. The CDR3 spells CASSLRVAGTNEKLFF. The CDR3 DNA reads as TGTGCCAGCAGCCTCAGGGTTGCTGGAACTAATGAAAAACTGTTTTTT.

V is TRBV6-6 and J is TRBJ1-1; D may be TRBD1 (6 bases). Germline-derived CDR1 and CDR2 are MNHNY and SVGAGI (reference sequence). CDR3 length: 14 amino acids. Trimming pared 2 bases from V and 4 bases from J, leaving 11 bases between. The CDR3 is CASSYPYRATEAFF. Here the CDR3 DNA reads TGTGCCAGCAGTTACCCATACAGGGCCACTGAAGCTTTCTTT.

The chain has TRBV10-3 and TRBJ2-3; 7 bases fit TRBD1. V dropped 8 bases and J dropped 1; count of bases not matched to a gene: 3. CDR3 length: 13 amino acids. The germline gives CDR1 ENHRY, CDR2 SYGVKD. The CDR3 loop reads CAIGGQGTDTQYF. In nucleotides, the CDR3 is TGTGCCATCGGTGGACAGGGCACAGATACGCAGTATTTT.

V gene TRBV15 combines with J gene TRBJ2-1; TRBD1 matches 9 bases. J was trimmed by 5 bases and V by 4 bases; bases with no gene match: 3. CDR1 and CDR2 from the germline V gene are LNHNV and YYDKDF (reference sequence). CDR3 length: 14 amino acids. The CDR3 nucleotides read TGTGCCACCAGCATGAGGACAGGGGACAATGAGCAGTTCTTC. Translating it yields CATSMRTGDNEQFF.

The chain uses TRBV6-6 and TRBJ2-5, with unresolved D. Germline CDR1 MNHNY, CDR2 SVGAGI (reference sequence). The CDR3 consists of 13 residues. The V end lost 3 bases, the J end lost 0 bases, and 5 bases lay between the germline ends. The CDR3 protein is CASSYGHQETQYF. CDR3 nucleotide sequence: TGTGCCAGCAGTTATGGGCACCAAGAGACCCAGTACTTC.

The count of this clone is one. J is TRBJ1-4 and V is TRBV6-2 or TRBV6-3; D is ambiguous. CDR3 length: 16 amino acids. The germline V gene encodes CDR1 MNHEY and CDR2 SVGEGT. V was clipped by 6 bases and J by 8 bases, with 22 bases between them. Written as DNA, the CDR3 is TGTGCCAGCAGCCCTGGAGGCGCGGTATCTGGAGAAAAACTGTTTTTT. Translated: CASSPGGAVSGEKLFF.

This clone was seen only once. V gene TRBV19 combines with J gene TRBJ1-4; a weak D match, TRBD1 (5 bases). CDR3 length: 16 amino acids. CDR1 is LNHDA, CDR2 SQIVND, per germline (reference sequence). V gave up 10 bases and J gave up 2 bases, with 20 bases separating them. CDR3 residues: CATQAQTDGTNEKLFF. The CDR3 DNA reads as TGTGCCACCCAAGCCCAGACAGATGGCACTAATGAAAAACTGTTTTTT.

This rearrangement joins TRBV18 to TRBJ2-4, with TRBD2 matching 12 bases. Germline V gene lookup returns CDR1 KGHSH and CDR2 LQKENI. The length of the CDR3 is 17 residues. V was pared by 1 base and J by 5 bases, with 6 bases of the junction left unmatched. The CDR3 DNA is TGTGCCAGCTCACCACTGGCTAGCGGGAGGGCCCAAAACATTCAGTACTTC. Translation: CASSPLASGRAQNIQYF.

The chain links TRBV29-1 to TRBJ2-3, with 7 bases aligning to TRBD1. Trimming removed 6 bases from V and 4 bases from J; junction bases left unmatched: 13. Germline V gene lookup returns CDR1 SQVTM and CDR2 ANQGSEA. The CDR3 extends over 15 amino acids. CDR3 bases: TGCAGCGTACCACCACATGGGACAGCACCAGATACGCAGTATTTT. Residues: CSVPPHGTAPDTQYF.

The CDR3 DNA sequence: TGTGCCAGCAGCCGCGGGACTAGCGGGGGTTTGGTAGATACGCAGTATTTT. Protein sequence: CASSRGTSGGLVDTQYF. This chain uses TRBV5-6 with TRBJ2-3, with 14 bases identical to TRBD2. The CDR3 is 17 amino acids. The V gene end was trimmed by 4 bases and the J gene end by 5 bases; junction bases not matched to a gene: 9. The V gene's germline CDR1 is SGHDT and CDR2 YYEEEE.

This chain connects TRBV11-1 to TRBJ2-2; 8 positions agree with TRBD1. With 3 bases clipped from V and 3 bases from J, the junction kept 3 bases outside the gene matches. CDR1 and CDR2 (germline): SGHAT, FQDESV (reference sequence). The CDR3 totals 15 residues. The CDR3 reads CASSFTGGYTGELFF. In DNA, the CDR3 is TGTGCCAGCAGCTTCACAGGGGGGTACACCGGGGAGCTGTTTTTT.

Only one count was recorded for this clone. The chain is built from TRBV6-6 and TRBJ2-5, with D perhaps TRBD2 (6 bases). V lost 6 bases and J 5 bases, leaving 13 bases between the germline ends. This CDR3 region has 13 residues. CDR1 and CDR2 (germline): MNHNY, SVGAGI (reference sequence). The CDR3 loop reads CASSPIRGETQYF. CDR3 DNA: TGTGCCAGCAGCCCAATTCGGGGGGAGACCCAGTACTTC.

The CDR3: CASIPDRTLNTEAFF. The DNA of the CDR3 is TGTGCCAGCATTCCAGACAGGACCTTAAACACTGAAGCTTTCTTT. The rearrangement links TRBV2 to TRBJ1-1, with D perhaps TRBD1 (6 bases). CDR1 and CDR2 (germline): SNHLY, FYNNEI. Deletions cut 7 bases from V and 2 bases from J, with 17 bases between. The CDR3 consists of 15 residues.

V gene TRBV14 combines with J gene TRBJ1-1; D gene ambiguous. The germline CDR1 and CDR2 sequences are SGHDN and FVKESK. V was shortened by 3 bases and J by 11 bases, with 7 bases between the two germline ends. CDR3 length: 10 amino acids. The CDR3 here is CASSHARAFF. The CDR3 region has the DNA TGTGCCAGCAGCCATGCCAGGGCTTTCTTT.

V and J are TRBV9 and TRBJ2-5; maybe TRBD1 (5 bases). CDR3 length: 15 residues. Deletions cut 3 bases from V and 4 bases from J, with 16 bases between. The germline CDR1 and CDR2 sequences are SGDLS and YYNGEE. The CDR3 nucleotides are TGTGCCAGCAGCGGTCGACAGTGGGCAGGAGAGACCCAGTACTTC. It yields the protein CASSGRQWAGETQYF.

The CDR3 is CASSPQVNQPQHF. DNA of the CDR3: TGCGCCAGCAGCCCCCAGGTCAATCAGCCCCAGCATTTT. This chain joins TRBV4-3 and TRBJ1-5; D call uncertain. CDR3 size: 13 residues. Looked up from germline, CDR1 is LGHNA and CDR2 is YSLEER. Trimming cost V 4 bases and J 3 bases, with 7 bases left between them.

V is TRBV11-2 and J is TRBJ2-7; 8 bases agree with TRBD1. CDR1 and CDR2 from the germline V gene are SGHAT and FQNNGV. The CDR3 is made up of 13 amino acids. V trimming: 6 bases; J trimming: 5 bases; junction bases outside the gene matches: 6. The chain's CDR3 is CASRSTGAHEQYV. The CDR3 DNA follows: TGTGCCAGCAGATCGACAGGGGCGCACGAGCAGTACGTC.